This is a list of T cell receptor beta chains from one sample in a study of blood T cell repertoires in COVID-19. Some clones are missing from TCRdb's copy, which holds only in-frame ones; the method was immunoSEQ multiplex PCR. This sample yields about 97,000 clones, of which approximately 82% are seen a single time; more than 9% belongs to the top ten. Sequencing was carried out using peripheral blood. The source of these receptors is a man between 70 and 80 years old with acute or convalescent COVID-19. Each CDR3 is given with its conserved first and last residue. A D gene is named only where the DNA matches it firmly. Not every row has a clone size; where given, it reads once, few, many or a size class.

TRBD2	TRBV9	TRBJ2-5	few	CASGIGAGEQETQYF	TGTGCCAGCGGGATTGGAGCGGGGGAACAAGAGACCCAGTACTTC
NA	TRBV5-1	TRBJ1-2	few	CASSHSAGMTNYGYTF	TGCGCCAGCAGCCACTCGGCAGGGATGACGAACTATGGCTACACCTTC
TRBD1	TRBV7-8	TRBJ1-1	NA	CASTPTGANTEAFF	TGTGCCAGCACCCCGACAGGGGCGAACACTGAAGCTTTCTTT
NA	TRBV6-1	TRBJ1-2	NA	CASSENLQSGFYGYTF	TGTGCCAGCAGTGAAAACTTACAGAGCGGATTCTATGGCTACACCTTC
TRBD1	TRBV4-1	TRBJ1-2	NA	CASSQDADGTGRKPYGYTF	TGCGCCAGCAGCCAAGATGCAGATGGGACAGGGAGGAAACCCTATGGCTACACCTTC
NA	TRBV7-9	TRBJ2-7	NA	CASSPLLSVQPTSYEQYF	TGTGCCAGCAGCCCCCTCCTTAGTGTACAGCCCACGTCCTACGAGCAGTACTTC
TRBD1	TRBV11-2	TRBJ2-7	NA	CASSPQGLYEQYF	TGTGCCAGCAGCCCACAGGGGTTGTACGAGCAGTACTTC
TRBD2	TRBV7-2	TRBJ2-3	NA	CASSLTSGSYGTQYF	TGTGCCAGCAGCCTGACTAGCGGTTCATACGGTACGCAGTATTTT
TRBD2	TRBV7-8	TRBJ2-1	NA	CASSLIAGSSSYNEQFF	TGTGCCAGCAGCCTTATAGCGGGATCGAGCTCCTACAATGAGCAGTTCTTC
NA	TRBV6-5	TRBJ2-5	NA	CASSSVASYQETQYF	TGTGCCAGCAGTTCGGTAGCGAGCTACCAAGAGACCCAGTACTTC
NA	TRBV5-1	TRBJ2-3	once	CASTSGGRRDTQYF	TGCGCCAGCACCTCAGGGGGGCGCCGAGATACGCAGTATTTT
NA	TRBV11-2	TRBJ1-1	NA	CASSLGRGAEAFF	TGTGCCAGCAGCTTAGGACGGGGAGCTGAAGCTTTCTTT
NA	TRBV9	TRBJ2-1	NA	CASSVMGPNNEQFF	TGTGCCAGCAGCGTAATGGGGCCCAACAATGAGCAGTTCTTC
NA	TRBV28	TRBJ2-7	NA	CASSFSGTLYEQYF	TGTGCCAGCAGTTTTTCCGGGACACTGTACGAGCAGTACTTC
NA	TRBV3-1/TRBV3-2	TRBJ2-3	NA	CASSQDLRGGSTDTQYF	TGTGCCAGCAGCCAAGATCTTCGCGGCGGGAGCACAGATACGCAGTATTTT
NA	TRBV5-1	TRBJ1-2	once	CASSFTGSYGYTF	TGCGCCAGCAGCTTCACAGGGAGCTATGGCTACACCTTC
NA	TRBV7-9	TRBJ1-5	NA	CASSSGQINQPQHF	TGTGCCAGCAGCTCCGGACAGATCAATCAGCCCCAGCATTTT
TRBD1	TRBV28	TRBJ2-2	NA	CASRTTGGIAGELFF	TGTGCCAGCAGGACGACAGGGGGTATCGCCGGGGAGCTGTTTTTT
NA	TRBV7-2	TRBJ2-2	NA	CASRPRGGGEELFF	TGTGCCAGCAGACCTAGAGGAGGGGGCGAGGAGCTGTTTTTT
TRBD1	TRBV18	TRBJ1-1	once	CASSPGGTGNTEAFF	TGTGCCAGCTCACCGGGAGGGACAGGGAATACTGAAGCTTTCTTT
TRBD1	TRBV4-1	TRBJ1-5	NA	CASSQATGGSGNQPQHF	TGCGCCAGCAGCCAAGCGACAGGGGGCTCGGGCAATCAGCCCCAGCATTTT
NA	TRBV27	TRBJ1-5	once	CASSLTGFPNQPQHF	TGTGCCAGCAGTTTAACGGGGTTCCCCAATCAGCCCCAGCATTTT
NA	TRBV21-1	TRBJ1-1	once	CGINEGAGTEAFF	TGTGGGATCAATGAGGGGGCCGGTACTGAAGCTTTCTTT
NA	TRBV15	TRBJ2-1	once	CATSPRGGGTFSYNEQFF	TGTGCCACCAGCCCTAGGGGGGGCGGAACTTTCTCCTACAATGAGCAGTTCTTC
NA	TRBV7-8	TRBJ1-1	NA	CASSDRGSLGTEAFF	TGTGCCAGCAGCGATCGCGGGTCCTTGGGCACTGAAGCTTTCTTT
NA	TRBV6-5	TRBJ2-1	NA	CASSLLGPYNEQFF	TGTGCCAGCAGCCTCCTGGGGCCTTACAATGAGCAGTTCTTC
TRBD1	TRBV5-5	TRBJ1-6	NA	CASSAGTGTSYNSPLHF	TGTGCCAGCAGCGCGGGGACAGGCACGTCCTATAATTCACCCCTCCACTTT
NA	TRBV11-2	TRBJ1-6	NA	CASSSELRQLNSPLHF	TGTGCCAGCAGCTCCGAGTTGAGGCAACTGAATTCACCCCTCCACTTT
TRBD2	TRBV3-1/TRBV3-2	TRBJ2-1	NA	CASSSLAGAPDEQFF	TGTGCCAGCAGCTCCCTAGCGGGGGCCCCGGATGAGCAGTTCTTC
NA	TRBV18	TRBJ1-3	NA	CASSPQASGNTIYF	TGTGCCAGCTCACCTCAAGCGTCTGGAAACACCATATATTTT
TRBD1	TRBV4-2	TRBJ1-1	NA	CASSQAGSRTGNTEAFF	TGTGCCAGCAGCCAAGCGGGATCAAGGACAGGGAACACTGAAGCTTTCTTT
NA	TRBV6-5	TRBJ1-1	NA	CASRYDRDINIEAFF	TGTGCCAGCAGGTATGACCGGGACATAAACATTGAAGCTTTCTTT
TRBD2	TRBV28	TRBJ2-1	few	CASSSFAGGKYNEQFF	TGTGCCAGCAGTTCCTTTGCGGGAGGGAAGTATAATGAGCAGTTCTTC
NA	TRBV30	TRBJ1-1	NA	CAWSRAGGNTEAFF	TGTGCCTGGAGTCGGGCAGGAGGGAACACTGAAGCTTTCTTT
NA	TRBV9	TRBJ2-7	NA	CASSVVDYSYEQYF	TGTGCCAGCAGCGTGGTGGACTATTCCTACGAGCAGTACTTC
TRBD1	TRBV7-9	TRBJ1-4	once	CASSRGTGKTEKLFF	TGTGCCAGCAGTCGCGGGACAGGGAAAACTGAAAAACTGTTTTTT
NA	TRBV2	TRBJ1-5	NA	CASSQEGYNQPQHF	TGTGCCAGCAGCCAGGAGGGTTACAATCAGCCCCAGCATTTT
TRBD1	TRBV5-1	TRBJ1-2	NA	CASSLAGQGIDGYTF	TGCGCCAGCAGCTTGGCAGGACAGGGTATAGATGGCTACACCTTC